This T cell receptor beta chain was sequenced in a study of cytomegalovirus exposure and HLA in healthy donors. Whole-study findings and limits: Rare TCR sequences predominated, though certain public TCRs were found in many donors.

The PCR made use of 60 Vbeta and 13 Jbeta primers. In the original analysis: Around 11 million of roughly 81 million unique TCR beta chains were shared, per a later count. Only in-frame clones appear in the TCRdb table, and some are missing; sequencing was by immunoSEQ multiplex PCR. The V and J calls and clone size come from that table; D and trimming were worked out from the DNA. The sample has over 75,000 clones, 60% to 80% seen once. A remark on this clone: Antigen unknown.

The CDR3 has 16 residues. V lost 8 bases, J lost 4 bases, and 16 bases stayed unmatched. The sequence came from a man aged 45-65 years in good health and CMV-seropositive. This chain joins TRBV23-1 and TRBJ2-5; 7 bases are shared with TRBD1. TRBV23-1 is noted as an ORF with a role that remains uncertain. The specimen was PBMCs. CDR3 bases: TGCGCCAGCGAGGGAAAGGGGGCCAAAGGCCCAGAGACCCAGTACTTC. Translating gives CASEGKGAKGPETQYF.